This T cell receptor (beta chain) was captured by sequencing in a study of blood T cells in healthy people across ages. Study-wide results and caveats: Naive CD4+ cells and diversity were both higher in long-lived donors than in aged donors.

Only a few counts were recorded for this clonotype. What it recognizes is unknown. With a J-beta primer mix and a sample-barcoded 5' primer, a second PCR ran 7 to 11 cycles. Each CDR3 protein gets one entry after TCRdb re-called the 5' RACE reads with MiXCR. The data show under 1,000,000 distinct CDR3 sequences, with about 34% seen just once and 10% to 15% held by the top ten. With 1 base removed from V and 2 bases from J, the gap between germline ends came to 9 bases. In germline, CDR1 is DFQATT, CDR2 SNEGSKA (reference sequence). The length of the CDR3 is 14 residues. The receptor was derived from a young man in good health. The rearrangement joins TRBV20-1 to TRBJ1-5, with D hard to call. Sequencing was done on a sample of blood. The CDR3 is CSARVRARNQPQHF. The CDR3 bases are TGCAGTGCTAGAGTGAGGGCCCGCAATCAGCCCCAGCATTTT.